One sample yielded the 17 T cell receptor beta chains listed below, sequenced in a study of T-cell reconstitution after alpha-beta-depleted transplantation in children. Unique molecular identifiers were incorporated when the TCRbeta library was constructed. TCRdb re-called the PCR reads with MiXCR, one entry per CDR3 protein. The sample has about 300,000 distinct CDR3 sequences, roughly 9.1% seen once. Sequencing used PBMCs, obtained before TCRalphabeta/CD19-depleted stem cell transplant. Source of these receptors: a boy younger than two with acute myeloid leukemia, due to receive a stem cell transplant.

This clonotype occurred many times. The rearrangement links TRBV5-1 to TRBJ1-4; TRBD1 agrees at 7 bases. Germline CDR1 and CDR2: SGHRS and YFSETQ. The V gene end was trimmed by 6 bases and the J gene end by 1 base; junction bases not matched to a gene: 9. The CDR3 contains 16 residues. This CDR3 reads CASKSAGGGTNEKLFF. As DNA, the CDR3 is TGCGCCAGCAAGTCGGCAGGGGGTGGAACTAATGAAAAACTGTTTTTT.

The sample holds many counts of this clonotype. This chain uses TRBV7-9 with TRBJ2-5, with TRBD1 identical over 7 bases. The germline gives CDR1 SEHNR, CDR2 FQNEAQ (reference sequence). The CDR3 is 14 amino acids. Trimming at V came to 6 bases and at J to 1 base, leaving 5 bases not matched to a gene. CDR3 DNA: TGTGCCAGCAGACCGAGACAGGGCCAAGAGACCCAGTACTTC. The encoded protein is CASRPRQGQETQYF.

This chain joins TRBV3-1 and TRBJ2-5; TRBD1 agrees at 10 bases. Germline V lookup: CDR1 LGHDT, CDR2 YNNKEL (reference sequence). V trimming: 4 bases; J trimming: 5 bases; junction bases outside the gene matches: 10. The CDR3 loop spans 16 amino acids. The CDR3 region is CASSLYGTGVLETQYF. CDR3 DNA: TGTGCCAGCAGCCTCTACGGGACAGGGGTTCTGGAGACCCAGTACTTC.

This clonotype was seen at least ten times. The chain has TRBV12-3 or TRBV12-4 and TRBJ1-4, with D possibly being TRBD1 (5 bases). V lost 3 bases, J lost 5 bases, and 7 bases lay in between. The CDR3 is 13 amino acids. The CDR3 loop reads CASSFRDNEKLFF. The CDR3 DNA is TGTGCCAGCAGTTTCCGGGACAATGAAAAACTGTTTTTT.

The chain combines TRBV2 with TRBJ2-4, with TRBD2 matching 10 bases. The V gene end was trimmed by 5 bases and the J gene end by 2 bases; junction bases not matched to a gene: 6. Looked up from germline, CDR1 is SNHLY and CDR2 is FYNNEI. There are 16 residues in the CDR3. The CDR3 spells CASSPGLAVTKNIQYF. CDR3 DNA sequence: TGTGCCAGCAGTCCTGGACTAGCGGTTACCAAAAACATTCAGTACTTC.

Many counts were recorded for this clonotype. The V and J genes are TRBV7-2 and TRBJ1-3; a weak D match, TRBD1 (6 bases). The CDR3 is 19 amino acids. Trimming pared 1 base from V and 0 bases from J, leaving 19 bases between. Germline V gene data show CDR1 as SGHTA and CDR2 as FQGNSA. For the CDR3, the DNA is TGTGCCAGCAGCTTAGGTTTAGGGGCGACAGGCCGCTCTGGAAACACCATATATTTT. It is translated as CASSLGLGATGRSGNTIYF.

The CDR3 DNA is TGCGCCAGCAGCTGGGGGGGGGGATACAATGAGCAGTTCTTC. The encoded protein is CASSWGGGYNEQFF. The V gene is TRBV5-1, the J gene TRBJ2-1, with 7 bases lining up with TRBD2. This CDR3 is built from 14 residues. V dropped 3 bases and J dropped 4; count of bases not matched to a gene: 4. CDR1 and CDR2 (germline): SGHRS, YFSETQ.

This clonotype was observed a handful of times. The rearrangement links TRBV29-1 to TRBJ1-2; the D is unclear. Trimming shortened V by 1 base and J by 7 bases, and 16 bases separated the two germline ends. The CDR3 covers 14 residues. CDR1 and CDR2 from the germline V gene are SQVTM and ANQGSEA. Here the CDR3 reads CSVEALGAGSGYTF. The CDR3 DNA is TGCAGCGTTGAAGCCCTCGGTGCGGGGAGTGGCTACACCTTC.

The J gene is TRBJ1-3, the V gene TRBV5-1; D is uncertain. This CDR3 region has 15 residues. The germline V gene has CDR1 SGHRS and CDR2 YFSETQ. V lost 6 bases and J 0 bases, leaving 13 bases between the germline ends. The CDR3 loop is CASTLSGNSGNTIYF. CDR3 in DNA: TGCGCCAGCACCCTATCGGGAAACTCTGGAAACACCATATATTTT.

This clonotype showed up many times. The chain couples TRBV28 to TRBJ2-7, with 10 bases identical to TRBD1. Germline V gene data show CDR1 as MDHEN and CDR2 as SYDVKM. The CDR3 contains 16 residues. Unmatched junction bases numbered 9, after V lost 4 bases and J lost 3 bases. CDR3 protein: CASSSPGQGTGYEQYF. The CDR3 bases are TGTGCCAGCAGTTCGCCGGGACAGGGGACGGGCTACGAGCAGTACTTC.

The chain carries TRBV6-5 and TRBJ2-1; TRBD2 matches at 8 bases. Germline CDR1 and CDR2: MNHEY and SVGAGI. With 4 bases clipped from V and 4 bases from J, the junction kept 6 bases outside the gene matches. The CDR3 extends over 15 amino acids. The CDR3 nucleotides read TGTGCCAGCAGTTGGGGCGGGAGGCATTACAATGAGCAGTTCTTC. Translation gives CASSWGGRHYNEQFF.

The chain carries TRBV6-1 and TRBJ2-1; 14 positions agree with TRBD2. This CDR3 spans 17 amino acids. Per the germline V gene, CDR1 is MNHNS and CDR2 is SASEGT. J lost 0 bases, V lost 6 bases, and 4 bases had no gene match. The CDR3 loop is CASRTSGGGSSYNEQFF. Written as DNA, the CDR3 is TGTGCCAGCAGGACTAGCGGGGGGGGGAGCTCCTACAATGAGCAGTTCTTC.

This clonotype was picked up many times. CDR3 protein: CSVSGGTGNEKLFF. Here the CDR3 DNA reads TGCAGCGTGTCTGGGGGGACGGGAAATGAAAAACTGTTTTTT. V and J are TRBV29-1 and TRBJ1-4; D may be TRBD1 (5 bases). V was pared by 6 bases and J by 5 bases, with 16 bases between. The CDR3 is 14 residues long. CDR1 is SQVTM and CDR2 is ANQGSEA in the germline V gene.

This clonotype was observed at least ten times. The genes are TRBV20-1 and TRBJ1-5, with no clear D. Deletions cut 2 bases from V and 5 bases from J, with 10 bases between. CDR3 length: 13 amino acids. The germline V gene encodes CDR1 DFQATT and CDR2 SNEGSKA (reference sequence). CDR3 loop: CSARQTQDQPQHF. The CDR3 DNA reads as TGCAGTGCTAGACAGACACAAGATCAGCCCCAGCATTTT.

This clonotype was observed at least ten times. V and J are TRBV6-1 and TRBJ1-5, with D possibly TRBD1 on 6 matching bases. Germline V gene sequence: CDR1 MNHNS, CDR2 SASEGT. The CDR3 is 13 residues long. V gave up 7 bases and J gave up 4 bases, with 11 bases separating them. The CDR3 spells CASTGGPNQPQHF. The CDR3 DNA is TGTGCCAGCACCGGGGGCCCGAATCAGCCCCAGCATTTT.

This clonotype occurred many times. The chain carries TRBV28 and TRBJ2-3, with 10 bases matching TRBD2. The CDR3 has 17 amino acids. The V gene's germline CDR1 is MDHEN and CDR2 SYDVKM. Losses at the gene ends were 3 bases for V and 3 bases for J; bases not matched to a gene: 9. Written as DNA, the CDR3 is TGTGCCAGCAGTTTCCCCCTAGCGGGAGTTGGTACAGATACGCAGTATTTT. Translating it yields CASSFPLAGVGTDTQYF.

This clonotype was recorded many times. The chain employs TRBV20-1 and TRBJ2-1; 7 bases align to TRBD2. Germline V lookup: CDR1 DFQATT, CDR2 SNEGSKA (reference sequence). V lost 8 bases and J lost 0; bases outside the gene matches: 10. CDR3 length equals 15 residues. The CDR3 sequence: CSPLSGVSSYNEQFF. As DNA, the CDR3 is TGCAGTCCCCTAAGCGGGGTTAGCTCCTACAATGAGCAGTTCTTC.